Below, 13 T cell receptor beta chains from the same sample are listed, as sequenced in a study of blood T cell repertoires in COVID-19. Libraries were prepared by immunoSEQ multiplex PCR; TCRdb keeps only in-frame clonotypes and omits some of them. The table has roughly 88,000 clones, 80% seen once. Sequenced material: peripheral blood. All receptors come from a woman of 80 years or more with active or convalescent COVID-19.

The chain has TRBV10-1 and TRBJ2-3; tentatively, D is TRBD1 (5 bases). Germline CDR1 and CDR2: WNHNN and SYGVQD (reference sequence). CDR3 length: 13 amino acids. V shed 3 bases and J shed 6 bases, with 10 bases lying between them. CDR3 loop: CASSDSRADTQYF. The CDR3 region has the DNA TGCGCCAGCAGTGATTCCAGGGCGGATACGCAGTATTTT.

There are a few counts of this clone. The junction departs from germline at one end; a sequencing error may be responsible. This rearrangement joins TRBV7-7 to TRBJ2-5; TRBD1 agrees at 8 bases. Germline lookup yields CDR1 SSHAT and CDR2 FNYEAQ (reference sequence). CDR3 length: 15 residues. The CDR3 loop reads CASSLGQGPQETQYF. The CDR3 DNA follows: TGTGCTAGCAGCTTAGGACAGGGTCCTCAAGAGACCCAGTACTTC.

The rearrangement links TRBV4-2 to TRBJ1-5; D gene ambiguous. V dropped 0 bases and J dropped 2 bases, with 11 bases sitting between them. Germline CDR1 is LGHNA and CDR2 is YNFKEQ. This CDR3 has 16 amino acids. The DNA of the CDR3 is TGTGCCAGCAGCCAAGAAATGGAGGTTGGCAATCAGCCCCAGCATTTT. It is translated as CASSQEMEVGNQPQHF.

The chain joins TRBV10-3 to TRBJ2-3; possible D gene TRBD2, 6 bases. Trimming left V 6 bases short and J 5 bases short, with 18 bases between. Germline CDR1 reads ENHRY; CDR2 reads SYGVKD. This CDR3 spans 15 amino acids. CDR3 coding DNA: TGTGCCATCAGAGGGACCGGGAGTAGTAAAGATACGCAGTATTTT. Translation gives CAIRGTGSSKDTQYF.

Only a few counts were recorded for this clone. This chain uses TRBV18 with TRBJ2-7, with 9 nucleotides matching TRBD1. Germline assignment: CDR1 KGHSH and CDR2 LQKENI. The V and J ends lost 3 bases and 2 bases, in that order; junction bases with no gene match: 14. This CDR3 is built from 18 residues. The CDR3 is CASSPGQGPGLPAYEQYF. DNA of the CDR3: TGTGCCAGCTCACCGGGACAGGGACCGGGACTTCCAGCCTACGAGCAGTACTTC. Supplemented by reference TRBV18 and TRBJ2-7, the full variable domain reads NAGVMQNPRHLVRRRGQEARLRCSPMKGHSHVYWYRQLPEEGLKFMVYLQKENIIDESGMPKERFSAEFPKEGPSILRIQQVVRGDSAAYFCASSPGQGPGLPAYEQYFGPGTRLTVT.

This clone showed up just once. V is TRBV30 and J is TRBJ1-2; TRBD1 matches 10 bases. The CDR3 runs to 13 residues. V lost 2 bases and J lost 12; bases outside the gene matches: 9. Germline V gene data show CDR1 as GTSNPN and CDR2 as SVGIG (reference sequence). The CDR3 loop is CAWSKELGQGNTF. CDR3 DNA sequence: TGTGCCTGGAGTAAAGAATTGGGACAGGGGAACACCTTC.

The chain is built from TRBV5-1 and TRBJ1-1; perhaps TRBD1 as D (5 bases). CDR3 length equals 14 residues. V lost 5 bases to trimming and J lost 5 bases, with 16 bases between them. From germline, CDR1 is SGHRS and CDR2 YFSETQ. Here the CDR3 DNA reads TGCGCCAGCAGACCCGTCGGGGGGGGGACTGAAGCTTTCTTT. As protein: CASRPVGGGTEAFF.

This clone has only one observation. V and J are TRBV30 and TRBJ1-6; D is undetermined. Germline V gene sequence: CDR1 GTSNPN, CDR2 SVGIG (reference sequence). This CDR3 region has 14 residues. Trimming cost V 1 base and J 0 bases, with 4 bases left between them. CDR3 sequence reads: CAWSGSSYNSPLHF. The CDR3 coding sequence is TGTGCCTGGAGTGGGAGCTCCTATAATTCACCCCTCCACTTT.

In DNA, the CDR3 is TGTGCCAGCAGCGGTCAGACGGGGATATCTGGAAACACCATATATTTT. Its translation: CASSGQTGISGNTIYF. The gene calls are TRBV7-2 and TRBJ1-3; D not certain. V gave up 5 bases and J gave up 1 base, with 15 bases separating them. From germline, CDR1 is SGHTA and CDR2 FQGNSA. The CDR3 length is 16 residues. Combining the CDR3 with reference TRBV7-2 and TRBJ1-3 gives the whole variable domain GAGVSQSPSNKVTEKGKDVELRCDPISGHTALYWYRQSLGQGLEFLIYFQGNSAPDKSGLPSDRFSAERTGGSVSTLTIQRTQQEDSAVYLCASSGQTGISGNTIYFGEGSWLTVV.

The chain uses TRBV11-2 and TRBJ2-3; TRBD2 agrees at 7 bases. Unmatched junction bases numbered 6, after V lost 1 base and J lost 2 bases. CDR3 length: 16 residues. Germline V lookup: CDR1 SGHAT, CDR2 FQNNGV. Written as DNA, the CDR3 is TGTGCCAGCAGCTTAGGATCGGGAGGTAACACAGATACGCAGTATTTT. Protein sequence: CASSLGSGGNTDTQYF.

This chain links TRBV6-6 with TRBJ1-4; D remains ambiguous. Germline-derived CDR1 and CDR2 are MNHNY and SVGAGI (reference sequence). Trimming removed 2 bases at V and 5 bases at J, with 12 bases between. The CDR3 runs to 15 residues. The CDR3 DNA sequence: TGTGCCAGCAGTTACAGTAGCAGTCCCAATGAAAAACTGTTTTTT. Amino acids: CASSYSSSPNEKLFF.

V is TRBV5-1 and J is TRBJ2-1; 14 bases line up with TRBD2. This CDR3 comprises 16 residues. Trimming removed 4 bases from V and 7 bases from J; junction bases left unmatched: 7. The V gene's germline CDR1 is SGHRS and CDR2 YFSETQ. The DNA for the CDR3 is TGCGCCAGCAGCCCGGGACTAGCGGGGGAATGGAATGAGCAGTTCTTC. It yields the protein CASSPGLAGEWNEQFF. The variable domain in full, completed from reference TRBV5-1 and TRBJ2-1, reads KAGVTQTPRYLIKTRGQQVTLSCSPISGHRSVSWYQQTPGQGLQFLFEYFSETQRNKGNFPGRFSGRQFSNSRSEMNVSTLELGDSALYLCASSPGLAGEWNEQFFGPGTRLTVL.

The chain links TRBV7-6 to TRBJ2-2; D call uncertain. The germline V gene encodes CDR1 SGHVS and CDR2 FNYEAQ. The germline V and J ends were trimmed by 2 bases and 5 bases, with 9 bases remaining between them. The length of the CDR3 is 14 residues. The CDR3 nucleotides are TGTGCCAGCAGCTTACAGGCCTCTACCGGGGAGCTGTTTTTT. Amino acid sequence: CASSLQASTGELFF.